This paragraph covers one T cell receptor (beta chain) sequence. The antigen remains undetermined. Sequencing was performed with immunoSEQ multiplex PCR; in TCRdb, only in-frame clones are kept and a portion is missing. The sample lists about 98,000 clones, 80% to 95% occurring once. Relapse was seen in all patients after autologous stem cell transplantation, and brentuximab vedotin exposure was variable. This specimen belongs to a study of PD-1 blockade in classical Hodgkin lymphoma. Overall study context: Patients got intravenous nivolumab 3 mg/kg every 2 weeks. The study's findings and limits: Complete responders had baseline diversity similar to newly diagnosed patients. Relapsed/refractory patients reportedly had the lowest baseline TCR diversity, below newly diagnosed patients, who were below healthy donors. CD4+ TCR diversity, unlike CD8+, climbed significantly by C4D1.

In germline, CDR1 is MNHNY, CDR2 SVGAGI (reference sequence). This CDR3 spans 13 amino acids. Between the trimmed V and J ends, which lost 1 base and 5 bases, there was a span of 9 bases. This TCR was sampled from a human donor with classical Hodgkin lymphoma. The sequencing used peripheral blood mononuclear cells (PBMCs), collected at baseline. The chain links TRBV6-6 to TRBJ2-7; D uncertain. CDR3 loop: CASSYYDSDEQYF. In nucleotides, the CDR3 is TGTGCCAGCAGTTACTATGACTCGGACGAGCAGTACTTC.